A single T cell receptor beta chain is shown here with its context. Its specificity is not known. Germline-derived CDR1 and CDR2 are SGHNT and YENEEA. Trimming stripped 3 bases from V and 0 bases from J, with 9 bases between. This CDR3 contains 15 residues. This specimen comes from a study of long-term antiretroviral therapy in people with HIV. Looking at the study overall: When the earliest samples were collected, ART was typically delayed until CD4 counts fell. Study observations and caveats: Neither ART adherence, viral resistance nor therapy changes were documented.

Researchers ran immunoSEQ v3.0 at survey level. Using immunoSEQ multiplex PCR, the repertoire was profiled, and TCRdb retains in-frame clones only, with some absent. The data hold 25,000 to 30,000 clones, with 80% to 85% observed a single time. Participants who had HIV were, without exception, treated in the United States. Every sample had about 0.9-11 million cryopreserved PBMC in it before DNA extraction. The receptor was derived from a man aged 18 to 35 with HIV. This sample comprised unsorted PBMCs, obtained 0.4 years after starting antiretroviral therapy. The rearrangement joins TRBV11-3 to TRBJ1-5; D unclear. CDR3 amino acids: CASSFGPYSNQPQHF. The CDR3, as DNA: TGTGCCAGCAGCTTTGGGCCTTATAGCAATCAGCCCCAGCATTTT.